This is a list of T cell receptor beta chains from one sample in a study of T cells after yellow fever vaccination. Using its own MiXCR run on the 5' RACE reads, TCRdb lists one record per CDR3 protein. The table shows about 630,000 distinct CDR3 sequences, with 9% to 15% occurring only once. Sequenced material: PBMCs, taken on the day of the yellow fever booster vaccination. These receptors all stem from a man aged 25-45 years who received the YFV17D yellow fever vaccine. CDR3s include the opening cysteine and the closing phenylalanine or tryptophan. Fields, in order: clone size, V gene, J gene, D gene, CDR3 DNA, CDR3 protein. The D gene is left open where the match is weak. Size tells how often a clone was seen (once, few, many) or the class of an expanded clone, and some rows leave it out.

.	TRBV24-1	TRBJ2-3	TRBD2	TGTGCCACCAGTGATTCGACTAGCCTAAACACAGATACGCAGTATTTT	CATSDSTSLNTDTQYF
.	TRBV29-1	TRBJ2-7	TRBD1	TGCAGCGTTGTACAGGACAGGACCGTCTACGAGCAGTACTTC	CSVVQDRTVYEQYF
many	TRBV12-3/TRBV12-4	TRBJ2-1	.	TGTGCCAGCAGTGTCCCACAACCGCCGCATTTCAATGAGCAGTTCTTC	CASSVPQPPHFNEQFF
few	TRBV20-1	TRBJ2-5	.	TGCAGTGGAGGCCCCAGCCAAGAGACCCAGTACTTC	CSGGPSQETQYF
.	TRBV20-1	TRBJ2-6	.	TGCAGTGCTAGAGACATAGTTGGGTCCGGGGCCAACGTCCTGACTTTC	CSARDIVGSGANVLTF
.	TRBV29-1	TRBJ2-3	.	TGCAGTTCGTTGTCCAGCACAGATACGCAGTATTTT	CSSLSSTDTQYF
.	TRBV20-1	TRBJ2-7	.	TGCAGTGCTAAGGGAGGTTCTACCTACGAGCAGTACTTC	CSAKGGSTYEQYF
.	TRBV6-1	TRBJ2-7	.	TGTGCCAGTCGAACGGGACTTACCTACGAGCAGTACTTC	CASRTGLTYEQYF
once	TRBV9	TRBJ2-3	TRBD1	TGTGCCAGCAGCCTAAGGACAGGGGGCGTTGATACGCAGTATTTT	CASSLRTGGVDTQYF
.	TRBV7-9	TRBJ2-3	.	TGTGCCAGCAGCTTATTGAGGGGGGGCACAGATACGCAGTATTTT	CASSLLRGGTDTQYF
few	TRBV29-1	TRBJ2-2	TRBD2	TGCAGCGTTGGGGAGGGGACCGGGGAGCTGTTTTTT	CSVGEGTGELFF
few	TRBV24-1	TRBJ2-1	TRBD1	TGTGCCACCAGTGACCCAACAGGGGGCCTCACCTACAATGAGCAGTTCTTC	CATSDPTGGLTYNEQFF
.	TRBV4-3	TRBJ1-5	.	TGCGCCAGCAGCCAATTTGTACAGGGACTCAATCAGCCCCAGCATTTT	CASSQFVQGLNQPQHF
.	TRBV20-1	TRBJ2-3	.	TGCAGTGCTAGAGAAACTAGCACAGATACGCAGTATTTT	CSARETSTDTQYF
.	TRBV11-1	TRBJ2-7	.	TGTGCCAGCAGCTTCGAGGGGGTCTCCTACGAGCAGTACTTC	CASSFEGVSYEQYF
few	TRBV10-3	TRBJ2-5	TRBD1	TGTGCCATCAGTGAAGGGGGACAGGGAGAGACCCAGTACTTC	CAISEGGQGETQYF
few	TRBV12-3/TRBV12-4	TRBJ2-7	TRBD1	TGTGCCAGCAGGTGGACAGGGAGCTCCTACGAGCAGTACTTC	CASRWTGSSYEQYF
few	TRBV12-3/TRBV12-4	TRBJ2-1	.	TGTGCCAGCAGTCTTATTGGGACTTTCTCCTACAATGAGCAGTTCTTC	CASSLIGTFSYNEQFF
.	TRBV10-3	TRBJ2-7	TRBD2	TGTGCCATCAGTGAGCCGGGTGGGGCTAGCGGGAGGTGGTACGAGCAGTACTTC	CAISEPGGASGRWYEQYF
.	TRBV7-8	TRBJ2-1	TRBD2	TGTGCCAGTAATCCCCTTAGCGGGAGTGGCTTAAATGAGCAGTTCTTC	CASNPLSGSGLNEQFF
.	TRBV4-3	TRBJ2-3	.	TGCGCCAGCAGCCAAGATCCCTTGGGGGATACGCAGTATTTT	CASSQDPLGDTQYF
.	TRBV10-3	TRBJ2-5	TRBD1	TGTGCCATCAGTGCCCACCCTGGGACAGGGGAGACCCAGTACTTC	CAISAHPGTGETQYF
few	TRBV7-6	TRBJ1-1	TRBD1	TGTGCCAGCAGTTCACGGACAGGGGACACTGAAGCTTTCTTT	CASSSRTGDTEAFF
.	TRBV7-9	TRBJ1-2	TRBD1	TGTGCCAGCAGCGGCACAGGGGGCTTGTATGGCTACACCTTC	CASSGTGGLYGYTF
few	TRBV20-1	TRBJ2-7	TRBD2	TGCAGTGCTAGGGGACTAGAAAGCGAGCAGTACTTC	CSARGLESEQYF
few	TRBV5-1	TRBJ2-1	.	TGCGCCAGCAGCTCCCCGACTTTTGGCGGGTATTACAATGAGCAGTTCTTC	CASSSPTFGGYYNEQFF
.	TRBV4-3	TRBJ2-7	TRBD1	TGCGCCAGCAGCTTGGGGAGACCGGACAGGGATGTATCCTACGAGCAGTACTTC	CASSLGRPDRDVSYEQYF
.	TRBV7-9	TRBJ2-5	.	TGTACCAGCAGCTCACCTTTGACCCGAGAGACCCAGTACTTC	CTSSSPLTRETQYF
.	TRBV9	TRBJ2-1	.	TGTGCCAGCAGCGTAGACTCCTCAGTCAGCTACAATGAGCAGTTCTTC	CASSVDSSVSYNEQFF